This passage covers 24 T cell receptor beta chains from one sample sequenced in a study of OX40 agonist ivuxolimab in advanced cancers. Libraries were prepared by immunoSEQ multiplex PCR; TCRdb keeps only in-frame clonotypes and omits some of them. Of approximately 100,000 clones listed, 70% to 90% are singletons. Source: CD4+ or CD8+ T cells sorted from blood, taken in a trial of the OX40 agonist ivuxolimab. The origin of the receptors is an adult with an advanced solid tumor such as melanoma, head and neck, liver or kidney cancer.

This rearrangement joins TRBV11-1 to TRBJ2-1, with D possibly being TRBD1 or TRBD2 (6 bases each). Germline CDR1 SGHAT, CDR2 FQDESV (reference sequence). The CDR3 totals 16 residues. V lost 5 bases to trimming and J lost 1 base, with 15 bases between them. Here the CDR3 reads CASSPLGGPSYNEQFF. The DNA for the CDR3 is TGTGCCAGCAGCCCCTTGGGGGGCCCTTCCTACAATGAGCAGTTCTTC. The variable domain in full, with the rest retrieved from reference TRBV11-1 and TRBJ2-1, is EAEVAQSPRYKITEKSQAVAFWCDPISGHATLYWYRQILGQGPELLVQFQDESVVDDSQLPKDRFSAERLKGVDSTLKIQPAELGDSAMYLCASSPLGGPSYNEQFFGPGTRLTVL.

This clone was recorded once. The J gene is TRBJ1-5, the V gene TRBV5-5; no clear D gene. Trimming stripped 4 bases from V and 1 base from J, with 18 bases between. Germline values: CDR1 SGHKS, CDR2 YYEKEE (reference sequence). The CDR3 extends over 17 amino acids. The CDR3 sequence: CASSPSGRTLSNQPQHF. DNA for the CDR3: TGTGCCAGCAGCCCCTCCGGCAGGACTTTAAGCAATCAGCCCCAGCATTTT.

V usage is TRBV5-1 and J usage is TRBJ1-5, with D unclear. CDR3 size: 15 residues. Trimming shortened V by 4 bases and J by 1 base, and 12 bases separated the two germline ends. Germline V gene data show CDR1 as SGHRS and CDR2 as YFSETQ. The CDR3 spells CASSQAPGSNQPQHF. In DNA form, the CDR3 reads TGCGCCAGCAGCCAAGCTCCGGGGAGCAATCAGCCCCAGCATTTT.

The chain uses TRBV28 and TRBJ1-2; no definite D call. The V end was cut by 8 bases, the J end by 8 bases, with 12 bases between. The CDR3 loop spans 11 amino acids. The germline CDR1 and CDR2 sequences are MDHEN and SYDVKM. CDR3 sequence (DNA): TGTGCCAGCTATGTCGGTCAGGGCTACACCTTC. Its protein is CASYVGQGYTF.

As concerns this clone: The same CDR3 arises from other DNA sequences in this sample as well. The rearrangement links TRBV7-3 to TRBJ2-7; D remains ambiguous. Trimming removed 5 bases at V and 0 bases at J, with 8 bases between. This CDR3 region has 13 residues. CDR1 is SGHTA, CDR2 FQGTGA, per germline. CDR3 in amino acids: CASSPTGSYEQYF. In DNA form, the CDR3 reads TGTGCCAGCAGCCCGACGGGCTCCTACGAGCAGTACTTC.

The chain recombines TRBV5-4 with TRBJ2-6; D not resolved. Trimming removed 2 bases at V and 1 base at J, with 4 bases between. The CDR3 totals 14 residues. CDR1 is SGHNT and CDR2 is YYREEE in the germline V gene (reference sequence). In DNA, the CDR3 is TGTGCCAGCAGCTTACAATCTGGGGCCAACGTCCTGACTTTC. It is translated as CASSLQSGANVLTF.

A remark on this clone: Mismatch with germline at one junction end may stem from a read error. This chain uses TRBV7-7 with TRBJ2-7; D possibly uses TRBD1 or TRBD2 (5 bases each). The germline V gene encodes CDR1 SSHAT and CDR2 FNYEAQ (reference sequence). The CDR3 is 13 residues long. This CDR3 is CASSQGRLYEQYF. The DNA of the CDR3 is TGTGCTAGCAGCCAGGGACGGCTCTACGAGCAGTACTTC.

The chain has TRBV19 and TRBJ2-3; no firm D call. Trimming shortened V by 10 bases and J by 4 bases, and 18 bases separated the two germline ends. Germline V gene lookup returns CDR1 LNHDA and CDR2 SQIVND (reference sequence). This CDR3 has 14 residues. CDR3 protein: CATLKGGGADTQYF. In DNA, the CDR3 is TGTGCCACCCTGAAGGGCGGTGGGGCAGATACGCAGTATTTT. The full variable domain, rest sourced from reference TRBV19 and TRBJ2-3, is DGGITQSPKYLFRKEGQNVTLSCEQNLNHDAMYWYRQDPGQGLRLIYYSQIVNDFQKGDIAEGYSVSREKKESFPLTVTSAQKNPTAFYLCATLKGGGADTQYFGPGTRLTVL.

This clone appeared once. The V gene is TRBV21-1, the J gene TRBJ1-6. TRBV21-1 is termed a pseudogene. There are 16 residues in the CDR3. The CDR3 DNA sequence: TGTGCCAGCAGCAAATTCTCCTTAACCAGGGACTCACCCCTCCACTTT. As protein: CASSKFSLTRDSPLHF.

Here the CDR3 reads CASSYSNSPLHF. The CDR3 DNA is TGTGCCAGCAGTTACTCGAATTCACCCCTCCACTTT. V gene TRBV6-5 combines with J gene TRBJ1-6; no clear D gene. The V end was cut by 0 bases, the J end by 7 bases, with 1 base between. The germline gives CDR1 MNHEY, CDR2 SVGAGI. This CDR3 region has 12 residues.

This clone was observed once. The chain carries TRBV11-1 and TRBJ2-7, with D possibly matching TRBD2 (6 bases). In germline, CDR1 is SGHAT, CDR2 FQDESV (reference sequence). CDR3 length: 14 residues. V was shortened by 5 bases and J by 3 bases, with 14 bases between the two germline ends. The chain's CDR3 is CASSRGLGYYEQYF. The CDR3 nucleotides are TGTGCCAGCAGCCGGGGACTCGGCTACTACGAGCAGTACTTC.

The CDR3 here is CASSDGGPTGELFF. The CDR3 DNA follows: TGCGCCAGCAGTGACGGAGGGCCCACCGGGGAGCTGTTTTTT. The J gene is TRBJ2-2, the V gene TRBV10-1, with D perhaps matching TRBD2 (6 bases). The germline gives CDR1 WNHNN, CDR2 SYGVQD (reference sequence). Trimming left V 3 bases short and J 4 bases short, with 9 bases between. The CDR3 is made up of 14 amino acids.

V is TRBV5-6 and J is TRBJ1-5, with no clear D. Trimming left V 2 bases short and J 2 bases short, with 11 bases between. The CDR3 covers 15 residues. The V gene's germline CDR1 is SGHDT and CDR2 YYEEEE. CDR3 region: CASSFRSGGNQPQHF. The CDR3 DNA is TGTGCCAGCAGCTTTAGGTCAGGCGGCAATCAGCCCCAGCATTTT. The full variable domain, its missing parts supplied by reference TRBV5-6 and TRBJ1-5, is DAGVTQSPTHLIKTRGQQVTLRCSPKSGHDTVSWYQQALGQGPQFIFQYYEEEERQRGNFPDRFSGHQFPNYSSELNVNALLLGDSALYLCASSFRSGGNQPQHFGDGTRLSIL.

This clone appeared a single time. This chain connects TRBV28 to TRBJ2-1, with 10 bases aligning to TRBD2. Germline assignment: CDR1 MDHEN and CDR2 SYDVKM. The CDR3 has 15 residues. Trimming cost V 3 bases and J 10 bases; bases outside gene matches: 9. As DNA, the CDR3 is TGTGCCAGCAGTTTCCCCCTAGCGGGGGTATGGGAGCAGTTCTTC. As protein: CASSFPLAGVWEQFF.

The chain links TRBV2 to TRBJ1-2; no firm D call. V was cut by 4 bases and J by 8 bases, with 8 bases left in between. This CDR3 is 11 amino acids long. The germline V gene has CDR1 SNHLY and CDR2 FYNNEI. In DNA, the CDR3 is TGTGCCAGCAGTGCGTACGGGGGCTACACCTTC. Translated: CASSAYGGYTF.

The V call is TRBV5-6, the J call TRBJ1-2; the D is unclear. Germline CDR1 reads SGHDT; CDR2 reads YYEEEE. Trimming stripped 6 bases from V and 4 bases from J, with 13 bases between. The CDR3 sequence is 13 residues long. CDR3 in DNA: TGTGCCAGCAATAAGCGCAGGCTCTATGGCTACACCTTC. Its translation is CASNKRRLYGYTF.

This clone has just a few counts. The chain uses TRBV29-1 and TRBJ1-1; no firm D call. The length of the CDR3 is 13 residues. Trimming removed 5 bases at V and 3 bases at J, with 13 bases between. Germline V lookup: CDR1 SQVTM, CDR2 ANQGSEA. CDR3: CSVSTAEYTEAFF. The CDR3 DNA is TGCAGCGTTTCCACGGCGGAGTACACTGAAGCTTTCTTT.

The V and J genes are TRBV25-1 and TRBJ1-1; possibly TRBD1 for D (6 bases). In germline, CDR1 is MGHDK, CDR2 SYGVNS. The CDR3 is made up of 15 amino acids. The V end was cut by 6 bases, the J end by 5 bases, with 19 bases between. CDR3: CASSPSQGYETEAFF. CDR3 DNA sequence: TGTGCCAGCAGCCCATCCCAGGGGTATGAGACTGAAGCTTTCTTT.

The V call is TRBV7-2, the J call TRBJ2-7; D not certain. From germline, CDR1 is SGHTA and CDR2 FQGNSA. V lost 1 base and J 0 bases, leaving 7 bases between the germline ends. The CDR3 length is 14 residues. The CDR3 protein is CASSLVVDSYEQYF. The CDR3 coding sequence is TGTGCCAGCAGCTTAGTTGTCGACTCCTACGAGCAGTACTTC. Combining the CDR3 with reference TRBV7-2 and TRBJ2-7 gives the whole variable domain GAGVSQSPSNKVTEKGKDVELRCDPISGHTALYWYRQSLGQGLEFLIYFQGNSAPDKSGLPSDRFSAERTGGSVSTLTIQRTQQEDSAVYLCASSLVVDSYEQYFGPGTRLTVT.

In DNA, the CDR3 is TGCGCCAGCAGCCGGCCAGGGAACTATGGCTACACCTTC. Translation: CASSRPGNYGYTF. The rearrangement links TRBV4-1 to TRBJ1-2; TRBD1 might be the D (5 bases). The CDR3 covers 13 residues. Germline V CDR1 and CDR2: MGHRA, YSYEKL. V lost 4 bases and J 2 bases, leaving 8 bases between the germline ends.

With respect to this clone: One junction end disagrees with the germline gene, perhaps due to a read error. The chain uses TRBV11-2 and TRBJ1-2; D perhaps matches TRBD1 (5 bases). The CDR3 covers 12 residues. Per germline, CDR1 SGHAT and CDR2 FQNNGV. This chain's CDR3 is CASSLEGQNFGF. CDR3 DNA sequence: TGTGCCAGCAGCTTAGAGGGGCAGAACTTTGGCTTC.

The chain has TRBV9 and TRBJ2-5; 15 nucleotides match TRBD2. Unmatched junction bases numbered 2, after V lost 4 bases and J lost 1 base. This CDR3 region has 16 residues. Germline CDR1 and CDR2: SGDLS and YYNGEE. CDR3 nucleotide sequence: TGTGCCAGCAGCCCGGGACTAGCGGGGGGCCAAGAGACCCAGTACTTC. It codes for CASSPGLAGGQETQYF.

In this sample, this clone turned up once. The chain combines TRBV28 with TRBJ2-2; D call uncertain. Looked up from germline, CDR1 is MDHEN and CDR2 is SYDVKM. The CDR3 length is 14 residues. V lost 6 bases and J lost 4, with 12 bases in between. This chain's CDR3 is CASRRTGVTGELFF. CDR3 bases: TGTGCCAGCAGGAGGACCGGTGTCACCGGGGAGCTGTTTTTT.

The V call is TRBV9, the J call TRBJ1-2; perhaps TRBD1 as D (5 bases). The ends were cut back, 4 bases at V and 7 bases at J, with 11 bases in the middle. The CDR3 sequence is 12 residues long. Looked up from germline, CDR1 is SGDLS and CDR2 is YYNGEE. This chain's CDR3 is CASSSNGGGYTF. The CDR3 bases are TGTGCCAGCAGCTCAAATGGGGGTGGCTACACCTTC.